This TCR beta chain appears in the sequencing data of a study of breast tumors, draining lymph nodes, adjacent tissues. Samples came from axillary lymph nodes draining the breast cancer. Study outcomes and limitations: Findings are consistent with lymph node origin and intratumoral expansion of most tumor T cells. Luminal-like breast cancer showed significantly higher tumor–nontumor repertoire similarity than basal-like.

This CDR3 is 19 amino acids long. V lost 3 bases to trimming and J lost 5 bases; unmatched junction nucleotides: 18. Germline V lookup: CDR1 SGDLS, CDR2 YYNGEE. One entry per CDR3 protein results from TCRdb running MiXCR on the multiplex PCR reads. The table includes about 180,000 distinct CDR3 sequences, 25% to 40% detected once. This clonotype has ten or more counts. The target antigen is unknown. The clonotype originates from a female donor with breast cancer. Some clones in this sample may be carry-over from other donors' samples. The V gene is TRBV9, the J gene TRBJ2-3; 10 positions agree with TRBD1. The sample taken for sequencing was axillary lymph node tissue. This CDR3 is CASSARMNPGQGTLDTQYF. CDR3 DNA sequence: TGTGCCAGCAGCGCTAGGATGAACCCGGGACAGGGGACTTTAGATACGCAGTATTTT.